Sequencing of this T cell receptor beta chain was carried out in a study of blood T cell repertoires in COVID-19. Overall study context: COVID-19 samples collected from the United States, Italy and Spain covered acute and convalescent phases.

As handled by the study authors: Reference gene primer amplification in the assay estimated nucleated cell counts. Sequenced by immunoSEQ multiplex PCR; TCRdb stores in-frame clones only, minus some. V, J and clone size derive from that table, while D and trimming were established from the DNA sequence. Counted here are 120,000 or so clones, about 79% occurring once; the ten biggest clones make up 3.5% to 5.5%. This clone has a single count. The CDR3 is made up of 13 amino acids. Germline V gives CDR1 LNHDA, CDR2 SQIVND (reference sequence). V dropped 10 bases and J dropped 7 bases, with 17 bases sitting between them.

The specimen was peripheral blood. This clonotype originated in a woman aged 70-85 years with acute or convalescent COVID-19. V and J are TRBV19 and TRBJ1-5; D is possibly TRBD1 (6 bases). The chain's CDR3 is CATSDSLRQPQHF. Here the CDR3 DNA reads TGTGCCACCTCGGACAGCCTCAGGCAGCCCCAGCATTTT.